The clone carrying this TCR beta chain was counted once. Antigen: not known. The data stem from a study of cytomegalovirus exposure and HLA in healthy donors. General observations from the study: An analysis was carried out at a later point. It showed that HLA-associated TCR beta chains were more clonally expanded than equally common non-associated chains. Rare TCR sequences predominated, though certain public TCRs were found in many donors.

Trimming took 6 bases from V and 5 from J; bases not matched to a gene: 11. Germline CDR1 and CDR2: SGHNT and YYREEE (reference sequence). The CDR3 runs 16 residues. PCR primers comprised 60 Vbeta and 13 Jbeta primers. Repertoires were generated with immunoSEQ multiplex PCR, while TCRdb's copy carries only in-frame clones and drops some. In the table there are some 30,000 clones, roughly 88% of which are singletons. It was healthy bone marrow donors who served as donors. Sequencing was carried out using PBMCs. The receptor's source is a woman aged 18-29 years in good health and CMV-seronegative. The chain joins TRBV5-4 to TRBJ2-5; 12 positions agree with TRBD2. The CDR3 region has the DNA TGTGCCAGCACTCGAGGACTAGCGGGGATTGGGGAGACCCAGTACTTC. Amino acids: CASTRGLAGIGETQYF. Full variable domain (outside the CDR3, taken from reference TRBV5-4 and TRBJ2-5): ETGVTQSPTHLIKTRGQQVTLRCSSQSGHNTVSWYQQALGQGPQFIFQYYREEENGRGNFPPRFSGLQFPNYSSELNVNALELDDSALYLCASTRGLAGIGETQYFGPGTRLLVL.